These 21 T cell receptor beta chains were all obtained from the same sample, sequenced in a study of cytomegalovirus exposure and HLA in healthy donors. The primer mix had 60 Vbeta and 13 Jbeta primers. The assay was immunoSEQ multiplex PCR, and TCRdb's table has in-frame clones only and misses some. The sample records about 170,000 clones, 62% being singletons. Sequencing input: PBMCs. The source is a man in his forties or fifties in good health and CMV-seronegative.

The table lists this clone with a few counts. V usage is TRBV6-5 and J usage is TRBJ2-4; tentative D call: TRBD2 (7 bases). V lost 5 bases and J 3 bases, leaving 14 bases between the germline ends. CDR3 length: 15 residues. Germline loops: CDR1 MNHEY, CDR2 SVGAGI. CDR3 sequence: CASSGGGVYKNIQYF. The DNA of the CDR3 is TGTGCCAGCAGTGGAGGGGGGGTCTACAAAAACATTCAGTACTTC.

The rearrangement joins TRBV9 to TRBJ2-1; 9 positions agree with TRBD2. The CDR3 spans 19 residues. Germline V CDR1 and CDR2: SGDLS, YYNGEE. V lost 2 bases and J lost 2; bases outside the gene matches: 14. CDR3 loop: CASSVTQREEGETYNEQFF. The DNA for the CDR3 is TGTGCCAGCAGCGTCACTCAGCGGGAGGAAGGAGAAACCTACAATGAGCAGTTCTTC. The full variable domain, its missing parts supplied by reference TRBV9 and TRBJ2-1, is DSGVTQTPKHLITATGQRVTLRCSPRSGDLSVYWYQQSLDQGLQFLIQYYNGEERAKGNILERFSAQQFPDLHSELNLSSLELGDSALYFCASSVTQREEGETYNEQFFGPGTRLTVL.

V gene TRBV5-4 combines with J gene TRBJ2-5; the match to TRBD2 covers 8 bases. The V and J ends lost 4 bases and 0 bases, in that order; junction bases with no gene match: 5. This CDR3 has 15 residues. The germline V gene encodes CDR1 SGHNT and CDR2 YYREEE (reference sequence). CDR3 nucleotide sequence: TGTGCCAGCAGCAGGGTAGCGGGGAACCAAGAGACCCAGTACTTC. This gives the protein CASSRVAGNQETQYF.

The CDR3 loop is CASSLGIRAGTNEKLFF. In DNA, the CDR3 is TGTGCCAGCAGCTTAGGGATTAGGGCAGGGACTAATGAAAAACTGTTTTTT. The rearrangement joins TRBV7-6 to TRBJ1-4, with a possible D match to TRBD1 (5 bases). CDR3 length: 17 amino acids. Trimming pared 1 base from V and 2 bases from J, leaving 14 bases between. The germline gives CDR1 SGHVS, CDR2 FNYEAQ. The whole variable domain, remainder taken from reference TRBV7-6 and TRBJ1-4, is GAGVSQSPRYKVTKRGQDVALRCDPISGHVSLYWYRQALGQGPEFLTYFNYEAQQDKSGLPNDRFSAERPEGSISTLTIQRTEQRDSAMYRCASSLGIRAGTNEKLFFGSGTQLSVL.

The gene calls are TRBV4-1 and TRBJ1-1, with D unclear. The CDR3 extends over 16 amino acids. Germline V gene sequence: CDR1 MGHRA, CDR2 YSYEKL. V was shortened by 6 bases and J by 4 bases, with 21 bases between the two germline ends. This CDR3 reads CASSLGLGGFPTEAFF. The CDR3 nucleotides read TGCGCCAGCAGTCTCGGACTGGGCGGATTCCCCACTGAAGCTTTCTTT.

The genes are TRBV5-6 and TRBJ2-7; 9 bases are shared with TRBD2. Losses at the gene ends were 4 bases for V and 2 bases for J; bases not matched to a gene: 10. The CDR3 contains 16 residues. Germline V lookup: CDR1 SGHDT, CDR2 YYEEEE. In nucleotides, the CDR3 is TGTGCCAGCAGCCCTCTCGCCCTAGCGGGGACCTACGAGCAGTACTTC. Protein: CASSPLALAGTYEQYF. The full variable domain, rest sourced from reference TRBV5-6 and TRBJ2-7, is DAGVTQSPTHLIKTRGQQVTLRCSPKSGHDTVSWYQQALGQGPQFIFQYYEEEERQRGNFPDRFSGHQFPNYSSELNVNALLLGDSALYLCASSPLALAGTYEQYFGPGTRLTVT.

The table lists this clone with a few counts. V gene TRBV5-4 combines with J gene TRBJ1-6; TRBD1 matches at 7 bases. The V and J ends lost 4 bases and 4 bases, in that order; junction bases with no gene match: 5. CDR3 length: 15 residues. Germline CDR1 reads SGHNT; CDR2 reads YYREEE (reference sequence). In nucleotides, the CDR3 is TGTGCCAGCAGCCCAGGGGACAGATATAATTCACCCCTCCACTTT. Its protein product is CASSPGDRYNSPLHF.

In its sample, this clone was seen once. The chain employs TRBV2 and TRBJ2-7; 12 nucleotides agree with TRBD2. V trimming: 7 bases; J trimming: 3 bases; junction bases outside the gene matches: 7. This CDR3 is 15 amino acids long. Germline assignment: CDR1 SNHLY and CDR2 FYNNEI. CDR3 sequence: CASTSLAGGDYEQYF. The CDR3 DNA follows: TGTGCCAGCACGAGCCTAGCGGGGGGGGACTACGAGCAGTACTTC.

This chain connects TRBV10-1 to TRBJ2-5; 11 positions match TRBD2. The V gene's germline CDR1 is WNHNN and CDR2 SYGVQD (reference sequence). This CDR3 has 16 residues. The ends lost 9 bases at V and 3 bases at J; junction bases unmatched: 12. Here the CDR3 reads CASRPELAGEKETQYF. DNA for the CDR3: TGCGCCAGTAGACCCGAACTAGCGGGGGAAAAAGAGACCCAGTACTTC.

The chain combines TRBV5-5 with TRBJ2-7, with a weak D call TRBD2 (6 bases). Trimming removed 4 bases from V and 0 bases from J, with 11 bases in between. This CDR3 is built from 14 residues. From germline, CDR1 is SGHKS and CDR2 YYEKEE (reference sequence). The CDR3 coding sequence is TGTGCCAGCAGCCGGGACTCACTCTCCTACGAGCAGTACTTC. Residues: CASSRDSLSYEQYF.

A few counts support this clone. The chain carries TRBV28 and TRBJ1-2, with 8 nucleotides matching TRBD1. CDR1 is MDHEN and CDR2 is SYDVKM in the germline V gene. This CDR3 is built from 15 residues. J was trimmed by 6 bases and V by 5 bases; bases with no gene match: 11. CDR3: CASSRVGGTGHGYTF. The DNA for the CDR3 is TGTGCCAGCAGTAGGGTCGGAGGGACAGGACATGGCTACACCTTC.

This clone showed up just a few times. Other nucleotide sequences in the sample specify the same CDR3. This chain connects TRBV18 to TRBJ2-7; TRBD2 matches 8 bases. Germline CDR1 reads KGHSH; CDR2 reads LQKENI. The CDR3 length is 14 residues. The junction had 2 bases not matched to a gene; V was cut back by 3 bases and J by 1 base. CDR3 region: CASSPREGSYEQYF. The CDR3 coding sequence is TGTGCCAGCTCACCCCGGGAGGGGTCCTACGAGCAGTACTTC.

The chain uses TRBV4-3 and TRBJ2-2; 8 nucleotides agree with TRBD1. The junction had 8 bases not matched to a gene; V was cut back by 1 base and J by 7 bases. CDR1 and CDR2 from the germline V gene are LGHNA and YSLEER. The CDR3 is 16 residues long. The CDR3 DNA reads as TGCGCCAGCAGCCAAGCGCGCCAGGGGGCGTTCGGGGAGCTGTTTTTT. Its protein product is CASSQARQGAFGELFF.

This clone was recorded once. The chain carries TRBV5-1 and TRBJ1-1, with D tentatively TRBD1 (5 bases). This CDR3 has 14 amino acids. The germline V gene has CDR1 SGHRS and CDR2 YFSETQ. Trimming took off 4 bases at V and 4 bases at J, with 14 bases between the two ends. CDR3 amino acids: CASSPGVASTEAFF. The CDR3 DNA sequence: TGCGCCAGCAGCCCGGGGGTTGCGAGCACTGAAGCTTTCTTT.

This clone was observed a few times. The J gene is TRBJ2-5, the V gene TRBV29-1, with TRBD1 matching over 9 bases. V dropped 5 bases and J dropped 2; count of bases not matched to a gene: 9. The CDR3 spans 15 residues. Per the germline V gene, CDR1 is SQVTM and CDR2 is ANQGSEA. The CDR3 DNA reads TGCAGCGTTCTTGGGGTAGGGACAGGGCAAGAGACCCAGTACTTC. Protein: CSVLGVGTGQETQYF.

The genes are TRBV2 and TRBJ2-5; possible D gene TRBD1, 6 bases. The germline V gene encodes CDR1 SNHLY and CDR2 FYNNEI. Trimming stripped 6 bases from V and 5 bases from J, with 16 bases between. The CDR3 is made up of 14 amino acids. CDR3 region: CASSPRGLWETQYF. In nucleotides, the CDR3 is TGTGCCAGCAGCCCTAGGGGGTTGTGGGAGACCCAGTACTTC. Full variable domain (remainder filled in from reference TRBV2 and TRBJ2-5): EPEVTQTPSHQVTQMGQEVILRCVPISNHLYFYWYRQILGQKVEFLVSFYNNEISEKSEIFDDQFSVERPDGSNFTLKIRSTKLEDSAMYFCASSPRGLWETQYFGPGTRLLVL.

The chain carries TRBV29-1 and TRBJ2-3; D unresolved. From germline, CDR1 is SQVTM and CDR2 ANQGSEA. The CDR3 consists of 13 residues. The V end was cut by 5 bases, the J end by 6 bases, with 15 bases between. CDR3 in amino acids: CSVWAYTGDTQYF. The CDR3 region has the DNA TGCAGCGTTTGGGCCTACACTGGCGATACGCAGTATTTT.

The chain has TRBV5-1 and TRBJ2-5; D is ambiguous. The closer fit of TRBJ2-7 to the DNA end suggests the J call may be wrong. CDR1 SGHRS and CDR2 YFSETQ come from the germline V gene. This CDR3 spans 14 amino acids. CDR3 sequence: CASSAGVNSYEQYF. CDR3 DNA: TGCGCCAGCAGCGCTGGAGTGAACTCCTACGAGCAGTACTTC.

The V gene is TRBV7-9, the J gene TRBJ2-5; D unresolved. From germline, CDR1 is SEHNR and CDR2 FQNEAQ (reference sequence). The CDR3 runs 15 residues. V was trimmed by 5 bases and J by 3 bases, leaving 16 bases between them. CDR3: CASSNPRSPKETQYF. The CDR3 region has the DNA TGTGCCAGCAGCAACCCACGGAGTCCAAAAGAGACCCAGTACTTC.

This clone came up once. The chain has TRBV7-9 and TRBJ2-3; no clear D. The germline gives CDR1 SEHNR, CDR2 FQNEAQ (reference sequence). The V and J ends lost 5 bases and 2 bases respectively, with 11 bases between them. The CDR3 totals 14 residues. CDR3 loop: CASSRDTLTDTQYF. The CDR3 nucleotides are TGTGCCAGCAGCCGAGACACGCTCACAGATACGCAGTATTTT.

This clone was observed a handful of times. The rearrangement uses TRBV29-1 and TRBJ2-3, with 7 nucleotides matching TRBD1. The CDR3 spans 12 residues. V was pared by 5 bases and J by 3 bases, with 2 bases of the junction left unmatched. Germline loops: CDR1 SQVTM, CDR2 ANQGSEA. The CDR3 DNA follows: TGCAGCGTTCAGACAGGGACAGATACGCAGTATTTT. It is translated as CSVQTGTDTQYF.